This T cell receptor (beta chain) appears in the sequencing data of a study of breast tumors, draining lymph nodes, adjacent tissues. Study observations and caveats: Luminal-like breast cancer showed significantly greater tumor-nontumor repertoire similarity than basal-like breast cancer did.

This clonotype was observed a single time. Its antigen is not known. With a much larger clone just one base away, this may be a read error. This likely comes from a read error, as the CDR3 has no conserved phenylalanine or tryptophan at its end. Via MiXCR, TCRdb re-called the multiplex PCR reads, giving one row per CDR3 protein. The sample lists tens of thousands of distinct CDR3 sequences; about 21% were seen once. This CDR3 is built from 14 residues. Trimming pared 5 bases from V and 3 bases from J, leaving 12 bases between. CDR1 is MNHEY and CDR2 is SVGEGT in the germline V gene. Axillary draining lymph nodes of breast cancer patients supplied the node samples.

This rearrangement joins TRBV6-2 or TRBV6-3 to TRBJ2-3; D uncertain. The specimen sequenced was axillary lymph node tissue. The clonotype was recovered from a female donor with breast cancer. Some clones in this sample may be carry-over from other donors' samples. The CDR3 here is CASSEPLETDTQYL. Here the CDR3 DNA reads TGTGCCAGCAGTGAGCCCCTAGAGACAGATACGCAGTATTTA.